The rows below give T cell receptor beta chains drawn from one sample of a study of spatial heterogeneity in lung cancer. TCRdb used MiXCR to reprocess the 5' RACE reads, holding one entry per CDR3 protein. This table holds around 2,700 distinct CDR3 sequences, about 6.3% found once. The material was lung tumor tissue, obtained at surgery. The source of these receptors is a male donor with early-stage non-small cell lung cancer. CDR3s include the opening cysteine and the closing phenylalanine or tryptophan. Each record gives: V gene, J gene, CDR3 protein.

>TRBV18|TRBJ1-1
CASSPFAERDTEAFF
>TRBV7-2|TRBJ1-2
CASSSGQYYGYTF
>TRBV28|TRBJ2-2
CASSVAGGPGELFF
>TRBV12-3/TRBV12-4|TRBJ1-5
CASSPSGQPQHF
>TRBV2|TRBJ2-7
CASSAGRGAYEQYF
>TRBV3-1|TRBJ2-5
CASSQGTSGREETQYF
>TRBV29-1|TRBJ2-7
CSVARWAFDYEQYF
>TRBV28|TRBJ2-5
CASSPMGQETQYF
>TRBV7-9|TRBJ2-5
CASSLGHQETQYF
>TRBV24-1|TRBJ2-3
CATSESTDTQYF
>TRBV6-5|TRBJ1-2
CASSYGSQVGYGYTF
>TRBV7-9|TRBJ2-1
CASSRRDNEQFF
>TRBV6-5|TRBJ2-1
CASSSLGLSYNEQFF
>TRBV29-1|TRBJ2-1
CSAVNRDDNNEQFF
>TRBV28|TRBJ1-5
CASSLGGQGARGQPQHF
>TRBV9|TRBJ2-1
CASSVAGESYNEQFF
>TRBV20-1|TRBJ1-1
CSARGSIMNTEAFF
>TRBV12-3/TRBV12-4|TRBJ2-7
CASSPQGNEQYF
>TRBV7-2|TRBJ2-7
CASSPLTPNYEQYF
>TRBV5-6|TRBJ2-7
CASSLRAAYEQYF
>TRBV7-9|TRBJ1-1
CASSLAGITEAFF
>TRBV6-1|TRBJ1-2
CASREQGRLSYGYTF
>TRBV6-2/TRBV6-3|TRBJ2-3
CASSYSPGGPTGTQYF
>TRBV29-1|TRBJ1-4
CSARQGNEKLFF
>TRBV21-1|TRBJ2-5
CASSNREETQYF
>TRBV7-3|TRBJ2-4
CASSSGTYGDIQYF
>TRBV27|TRBJ2-3
CASSAETSAVGGNTQYF
>TRBV6-1|TRBJ2-2
CAMRTPGLLTGELFF
>TRBV6-5|TRBJ2-5
CASSYEAGVPRETQYF
>TRBV2|TRBJ2-5
CASTRDRQETQYF
>TRBV28|TRBJ1-3
CASSLPGGNTIYF
>TRBV7-3|TRBJ2-1
CASSITTAGTSGNNEQFF
>TRBV28|TRBJ2-5
CASSLGPRTQYF
>TRBV4-3|TRBJ1-1
CASSPSGKRTEAFF
>TRBV28|TRBJ2-4
CASSSPARNIQYF
>TRBV12-3/TRBV12-4|TRBJ2-1
CASSAQALSSYNEQFF
>TRBV6-5|TRBJ1-1
CASRQRHLYTEAFF
>TRBV12-3/TRBV12-4|TRBJ1-2
CASSPDRPDRGGYTF
>TRBV6-5|TRBJ1-2
CASSYSRTDGYTF
>TRBV9|TRBJ2-1
CASSLGLAGSNEQFF
>TRBV12-3/TRBV12-4|TRBJ2-3
CASSRGLAGSTDTQYF
>TRBV19|TRBJ2-3
CASSIGRGSTDTQYF
>TRBV29-1|TRBJ2-3
CSVSRDRHTDTQYF
>TRBV5-4|TRBJ1-1
CASSPPGVGLYTEAFF
>TRBV19|TRBJ2-7
CARSGTSVYEQYF
>TRBV30|TRBJ1-5
CAWSVFGGTQHF